This T cell receptor beta chain was recovered during a study of response to subunit inactivated influenza vaccine. Study-level results: A suggestion made by the authors is that each seasonal influenza vaccination recruits few new T cells.

TCRdb redid the calling of the RT-PCR reads with MiXCR, one entry per CDR3 protein. The table shows almost 600,000 distinct CDR3 sequences, with 11% to 15% occurring only once. With regard to this clonotype: Its matching antigen is unknown.

Losses at the gene ends were 4 bases for V and 0 bases for J; bases not matched to a gene: 8. The CDR3 runs 17 residues. The germline V gene has CDR1 MDHEN and CDR2 SYDVKM. Material: PBMCs from blood, obtained 11 to 12 days after vaccination. V and J are TRBV28 and TRBJ1-4, with TRBD1 identical over 7 bases. The receptor comes from a man between 45 and 60 years old who received an inactivated influenza vaccine. DNA for the CDR3: TGTGCCAGCAGTTGGGCAGGGGGAGTTGCAACTAATGAAAAACTGTTTTTT. Protein: CASSWAGGVATNEKLFF. The variable domain in full, with the rest retrieved from reference TRBV28 and TRBJ1-4, is DVKVTQSSRYLVKRTGEKVFLECVQDMDHENMFWYRQDPGLGLRLIYFSYDVKMKEKGDIPEGYSVSREKKERFSLILESASTNQTSMYLCASSWAGGVATNEKLFFGSGTQLSVL.